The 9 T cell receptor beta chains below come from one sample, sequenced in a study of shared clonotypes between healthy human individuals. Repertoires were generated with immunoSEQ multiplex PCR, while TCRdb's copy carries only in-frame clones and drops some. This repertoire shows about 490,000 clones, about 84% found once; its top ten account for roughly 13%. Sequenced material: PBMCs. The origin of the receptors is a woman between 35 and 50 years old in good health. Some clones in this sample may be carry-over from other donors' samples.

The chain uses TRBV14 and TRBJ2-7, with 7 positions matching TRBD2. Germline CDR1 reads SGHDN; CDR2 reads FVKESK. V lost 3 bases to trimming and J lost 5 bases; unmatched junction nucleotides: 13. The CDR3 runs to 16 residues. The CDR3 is CASSHWGSSGSDEQYF. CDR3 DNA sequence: TGTGCCAGCAGCCACTGGGGGAGTAGCGGGTCGGACGAGCAGTACTTC.

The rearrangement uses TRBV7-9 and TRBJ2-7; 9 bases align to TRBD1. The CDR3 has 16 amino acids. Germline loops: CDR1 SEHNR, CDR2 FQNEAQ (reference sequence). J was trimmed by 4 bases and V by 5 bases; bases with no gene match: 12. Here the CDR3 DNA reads TGTGCCAGCAGCCCAGGTGGCGACAGGGGGAGATACGAGCAGTACTTC. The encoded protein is CASSPGGDRGRYEQYF.

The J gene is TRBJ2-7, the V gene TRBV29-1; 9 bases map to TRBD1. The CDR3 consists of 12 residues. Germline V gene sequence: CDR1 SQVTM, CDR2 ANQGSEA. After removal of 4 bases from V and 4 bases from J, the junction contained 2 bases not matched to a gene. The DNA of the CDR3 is TGCAGCGTTGGACAGGGGGGGTACGAGCAGTACTTC. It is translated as CSVGQGGYEQYF.

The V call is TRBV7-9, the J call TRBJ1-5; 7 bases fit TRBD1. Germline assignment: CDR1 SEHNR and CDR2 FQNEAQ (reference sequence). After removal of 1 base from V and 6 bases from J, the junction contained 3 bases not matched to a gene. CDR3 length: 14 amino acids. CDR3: CASSLDRGLQPQHF. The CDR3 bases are TGTGCCAGCAGCTTAGACAGGGGTCTTCAGCCCCAGCATTTT. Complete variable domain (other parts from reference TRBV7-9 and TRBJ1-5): DTGVSQNPRHKITKRGQNVTFRCDPISEHNRLYWYRQTLGQGPEFLTYFQNEAQLEKSRLLSDRFSAERPKGSFSTLEIQRTEQGDSAMYLCASSLDRGLQPQHFGDGTRLSIL.

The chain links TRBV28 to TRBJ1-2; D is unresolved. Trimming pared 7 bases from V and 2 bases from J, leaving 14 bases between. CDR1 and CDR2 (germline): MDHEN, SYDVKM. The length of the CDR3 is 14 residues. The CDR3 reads CASTGPAANYGYTF. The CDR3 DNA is TGTGCCAGCACCGGGCCTGCAGCGAACTATGGCTACACCTTC.

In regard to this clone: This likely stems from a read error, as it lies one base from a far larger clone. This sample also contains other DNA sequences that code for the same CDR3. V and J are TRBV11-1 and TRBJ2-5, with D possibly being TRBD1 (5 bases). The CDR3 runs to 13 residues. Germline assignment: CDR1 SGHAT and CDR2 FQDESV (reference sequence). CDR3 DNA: TGTGCTAGCAGCGCTCGGACATCGGAGACCCAGTACTTC. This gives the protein CASSARTSETQYF.

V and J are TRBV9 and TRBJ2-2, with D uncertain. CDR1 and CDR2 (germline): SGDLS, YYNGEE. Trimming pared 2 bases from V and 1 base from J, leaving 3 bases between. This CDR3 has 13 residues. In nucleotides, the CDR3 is TGTGCCAGCAGCGTTTGGAACACCGGGGAGCTGTTTTTT. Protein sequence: CASSVWNTGELFF.

CDR3 DNA: TGTGCCAGCTCGAAAATCAATGAGCAGTTCTTC. This codes for CASSKINEQFF. The J gene is TRBJ2-1, the V gene TRBV18, with D uncertain. V was pared by 6 bases and J by 6 bases, with 6 bases between. Germline V gene lookup returns CDR1 KGHSH and CDR2 LQKENI. The CDR3 contains 11 residues.

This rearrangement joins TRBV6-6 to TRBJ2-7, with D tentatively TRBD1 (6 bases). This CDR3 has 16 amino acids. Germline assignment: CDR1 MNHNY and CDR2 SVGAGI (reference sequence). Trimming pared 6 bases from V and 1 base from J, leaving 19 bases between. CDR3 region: CASSPTGTPNSYEQYF. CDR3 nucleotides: TGTGCCAGCAGCCCAACCGGGACACCTAATTCCTACGAGCAGTACTTC.